This TCR beta chain was found in a study of OX40 agonist ivuxolimab in advanced cancers. The method was immunoSEQ multiplex PCR; TCRdb's version includes in-frame clones alone and lacks a portion of them. The data contain tens of thousands of clones, roughly nine tenths of them singletons. This TCR was recovered from an adult with an advanced solid tumor such as melanoma, head and neck, liver or kidney cancer. Sequencing used CD4+ or CD8+ T cells sorted from blood, obtained in a trial of the OX40 agonist ivuxolimab.

CDR3 amino acids: CASTPRTGSGEQYF. The CDR3 DNA reads TGTGCCAGCACCCCTCGGACAGGGAGTGGCGAGCAGTACTTC. This rearrangement joins TRBV7-2 to TRBJ2-5; TRBD1 matches 8 bases. The J call may be in error: the DNA end matches TRBJ2-7 better. The CDR3 consists of 14 residues. The germline V gene has CDR1 SGHTA and CDR2 FQGNSA.